Following are 13 T cell receptor beta chains from one sample sequenced in a study of T-cell reconstitution after alpha-beta-depleted transplantation in children. For TCRbeta, the library was prepared with unique molecular identifiers. TCRdb passed the PCR reads through MiXCR, listing each CDR3 protein once. The sample lists 140,000 to 150,000 distinct CDR3 sequences, about 8.8% seen once, with around a sixth in the top ten. The material was PBMCs, mostly from graft donor cells, obtained 180 days after TCRalphabeta/CD19-depleted stem cell transplant. The receptor source for this set is a female patient aged 2 to 10 who had a stem cell transplant for congenital amegakaryocytic thrombocytopenia, so the T cells may come from the graft donor.

This clonotype was seen many times. This chain joins TRBV5-1 and TRBJ1-2, with D unresolved. The germline V gene encodes CDR1 SGHRS and CDR2 YFSETQ. The V end was cut by 1 base, the J end by 5 bases, with 15 bases between. This CDR3 is 15 amino acids long. The CDR3 loop is CASSLLGQKGYGYTF. CDR3 nucleotides: TGCGCCAGCAGCTTGCTCGGGCAGAAGGGTTATGGCTACACCTTC.

The table lists this clonotype with many counts. The gene calls are TRBV5-1 and TRBJ2-2; 7 bases map to TRBD2. The CDR3 is 18 amino acids. Trimming removed 3 bases from V and 2 bases from J; junction bases left unmatched: 13. Germline V lookup: CDR1 SGHRS, CDR2 YFSETQ. As DNA, the CDR3 is TGCGCCAGCAGCTCTACTATCAGCGGGGACCTTAACACCGGGGAGCTGTTTTTT. Residues: CASSSTISGDLNTGELFF.

By sample fraction, this clonotype is medium-sized. The chain links TRBV27 to TRBJ2-3; 10 bases align to TRBD2. The CDR3 loop spans 16 amino acids. The junction had 9 bases not matched to a gene; V was cut back by 7 bases and J by 2 bases. Germline lookup yields CDR1 MNHEY and CDR2 SMNVEV (reference sequence). The CDR3 bases are TGTGCCAGCAAGGATAGGACTAGCGGAATCACAGATACGCAGTATTTT. Translation: CASKDRTSGITDTQYF.

The sample holds many counts of this clonotype. The CDR3 DNA is TGCAGTGCTAGAGTAAGTCCAGCGGGAGGTGAGCAGTTCTTC. As protein: CSARVSPAGGEQFF. V is TRBV20-1 and J is TRBJ2-1; 9 bases match TRBD2. V gave up 1 base and J gave up 9 bases; unmatched junction bases: 7. This CDR3 has 14 residues. CDR1 DFQATT and CDR2 SNEGSKA come from the germline V gene (reference sequence).

There are many counts of this clonotype. The V gene is TRBV5-4, the J gene TRBJ1-1, with D unclear. This CDR3 contains 15 residues. Looked up from germline, CDR1 is SGHNT and CDR2 is YYREEE (reference sequence). Trimming pared 1 base from V and 0 bases from J, leaving 10 bases between. Written as DNA, the CDR3 is TGTGCCAGCAGCTTGAATGGGTACATGAACACTGAAGCTTTCTTT. The encoded protein is CASSLNGYMNTEAFF. Using reference TRBV5-4 and TRBJ1-1 for the parts outside the CDR3, the full variable domain is ETGVTQSPTHLIKTRGQQVTLRCSSQSGHNTVSWYQQALGQGPQFIFQYYREEENGRGNFPPRFSGLQFPNYSSELNVNALELDDSALYLCASSLNGYMNTEAFFGQGTRLTVV.

This clonotype appeared many times. The chain's CDR3 is CASSYQGKDEQFF. The CDR3 bases are TGTGCCAGCAGCTACCAGGGGAAGGATGAGCAGTTCTTC. This chain links TRBV7-3 with TRBJ2-1, with D possibly TRBD1 on 6 matching bases. This CDR3 region has 13 residues. With 4 bases removed from V and 8 bases from J, the gap between germline ends came to 12 bases. Germline V gives CDR1 SGHTA, CDR2 FQGTGA. Drawing the rest from reference TRBV7-3 and TRBJ2-1, the complete variable domain is GAGVSQTPSNKVTEKGKYVELRCDPISGHTALYWYRQSLGQGPEFLIYFQGTGAADDSGLPNDRFFAVRPEGSVSTLKIQRTERGDSAVYLCASSYQGKDEQFFGPGTRLTVL.

This clonotype showed up just a few times. The rearrangement uses TRBV28 and TRBJ2-1; 13 nucleotides line up with TRBD2. The ends lost 5 bases at V and 7 bases at J; junction bases unmatched: 5. Germline values: CDR1 MDHEN, CDR2 SYDVKM. The CDR3 loop spans 15 amino acids. CDR3 residues: CASSPLAGGGNEQFF. CDR3 nucleotide sequence: TGTGCCAGCAGTCCACTAGCGGGAGGGGGGAATGAGCAGTTCTTC.

The chain joins TRBV7-3 to TRBJ2-7, with 11 bases that match TRBD1. The J segment lost 5 bases and the V segment lost 4 bases, leaving 1 base of the junction unmatched. The CDR3 spans 13 residues. From germline, CDR1 is SGHTA and CDR2 FQGTGA. CDR3 sequence: CASSSGQGDEQYF. The CDR3 DNA sequence: TGTGCCAGCAGCTCGGGACAGGGGGACGAGCAGTACTTC.

The chain couples TRBV15 to TRBJ2-3, with D maybe TRBD1 (5 bases). CDR3 length: 17 amino acids. The germline V gene encodes CDR1 LNHNV and CDR2 YYDKDF (reference sequence). Trimming removed 1 base at V and 2 bases at J, with 16 bases between. The CDR3 spells CATSRVPMTVSTDTQYF. CDR3 bases: TGTGCCACCAGCAGAGTCCCAATGACAGTTTCCACAGATACGCAGTATTTT.

There are many counts of this clonotype. The chain uses TRBV2 and TRBJ1-2; 11 positions match TRBD1. This CDR3 is built from 12 residues. V was pared by 5 bases and J by 13 bases, with 6 bases of the junction left unmatched. Germline-derived CDR1 and CDR2 are SNHLY and FYNNEI. The CDR3 loop is CASSPDRGRFTF. CDR3 bases: TGTGCCAGCAGTCCGGACAGGGGGCGTTTCACCTTC. Using reference TRBV2 and TRBJ1-2 for the parts outside the CDR3, the full variable domain is EPEVTQTPSHQVTQMGQEVILRCVPISNHLYFYWYRQILGQKVEFLVSFYNNEISEKSEIFDDQFSVERPDGSNFTLKIRSTKLEDSAMYFCASSPDRGRFTFGSGTRLTVV.

This clonotype showed up many times. The chain combines TRBV5-5 with TRBJ2-7; D is perhaps TRBD2 (5 bases). V was trimmed by 2 bases and J by 1 base, leaving 10 bases between them. The CDR3 loop spans 14 amino acids. Germline V gene sequence: CDR1 SGHKS, CDR2 YYEKEE (reference sequence). CDR3 sequence reads: CASSFGGGSYEQYF. CDR3 DNA sequence: TGTGCCAGCAGCTTCGGTGGAGGTTCCTACGAGCAGTACTTC.

This clonotype was recorded many times. The chain couples TRBV7-3 to TRBJ2-1, with 8 nucleotides matching TRBD2. The CDR3 spans 15 residues. Germline V CDR1 and CDR2: SGHTA, FQGTGA. J gave up 4 bases and V 8 bases, and 10 bases lay outside the gene matches. The CDR3, as DNA: TGTGCCAGCGCAAAGGGGACTAGGGGTTACAATGAGCAGTTCTTC. Residues: CASAKGTRGYNEQFF.

The chain links TRBV15 to TRBJ2-5; D gene ambiguous. V was clipped by 0 bases and J by 5 bases, with 10 bases between them. CDR1 and CDR2 from the germline V gene are LNHNV and YYDKDF (reference sequence). The CDR3 is made up of 14 amino acids. The CDR3 DNA is TGTGCCACCAGCAGAGATCTTGGGCGGGAGACCCAGTACTTC. This sequence encodes CATSRDLGRETQYF. Together with reference TRBV15 and TRBJ2-5, the CDR3 gives the full variable domain: DAMVIQNPRYQVTQFGKPVTLSCSQTLNHNVMYWYQQKSSQAPKLLFHYYDKDFNNEADTPDNFQSRRPNTSFCFLDIRSPGLGDTAMYLCATSRDLGRETQYFGPGTRLLVL.